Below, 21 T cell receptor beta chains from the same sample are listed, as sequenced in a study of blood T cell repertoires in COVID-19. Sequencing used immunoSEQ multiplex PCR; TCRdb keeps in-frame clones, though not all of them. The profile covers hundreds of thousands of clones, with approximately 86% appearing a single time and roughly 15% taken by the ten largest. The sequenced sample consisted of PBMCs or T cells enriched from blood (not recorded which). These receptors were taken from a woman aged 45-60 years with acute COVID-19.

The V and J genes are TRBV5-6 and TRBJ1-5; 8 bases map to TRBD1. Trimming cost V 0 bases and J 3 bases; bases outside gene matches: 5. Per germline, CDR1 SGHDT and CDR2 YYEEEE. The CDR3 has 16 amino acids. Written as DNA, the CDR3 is TGTGCCAGCAGCTTGGGGACAGGGAAACACAATCAGCCCCAGCATTTT. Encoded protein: CASSLGTGKHNQPQHF.

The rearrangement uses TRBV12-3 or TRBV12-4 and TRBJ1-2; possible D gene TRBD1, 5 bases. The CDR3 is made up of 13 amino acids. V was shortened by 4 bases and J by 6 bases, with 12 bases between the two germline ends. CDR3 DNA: TGTGCCAGCAGTTACGACAGTGTAAATGGCTACACCTTC. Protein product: CASSYDSVNGYTF.

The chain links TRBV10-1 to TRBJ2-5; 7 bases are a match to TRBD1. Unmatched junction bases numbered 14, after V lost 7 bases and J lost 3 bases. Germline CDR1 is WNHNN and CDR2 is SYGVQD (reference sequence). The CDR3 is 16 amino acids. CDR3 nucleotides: TGCGCCAGCACCCGAGTAAGGGGGCCTTCAAAAGAGACCCAGTACTTC. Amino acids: CASTRVRGPSKETQYF.

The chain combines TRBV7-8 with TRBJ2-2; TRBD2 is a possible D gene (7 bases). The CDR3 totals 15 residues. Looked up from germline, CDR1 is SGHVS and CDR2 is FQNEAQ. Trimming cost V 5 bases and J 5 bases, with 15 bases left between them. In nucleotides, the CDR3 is TGTGCCAGCAGCCCGAGGGGGAGGGTTACCGGGGAGCTGTTTTTT. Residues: CASSPRGRVTGELFF.

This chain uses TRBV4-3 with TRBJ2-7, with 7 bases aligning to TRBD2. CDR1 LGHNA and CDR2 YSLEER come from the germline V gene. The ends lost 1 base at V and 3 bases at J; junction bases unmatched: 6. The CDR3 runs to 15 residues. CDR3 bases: TGCGCCAGCAGCCAAGCTAGGACTAGTATCTACGAGCAGTACTTC. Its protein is CASSQARTSIYEQYF.

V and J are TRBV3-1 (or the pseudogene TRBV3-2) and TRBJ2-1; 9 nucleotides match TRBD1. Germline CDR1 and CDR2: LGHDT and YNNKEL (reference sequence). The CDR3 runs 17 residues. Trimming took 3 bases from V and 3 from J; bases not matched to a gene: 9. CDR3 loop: CASSQVRGQGLYNEQFF. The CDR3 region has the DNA TGTGCCAGCAGCCAGGTAAGGGGACAGGGACTCTACAATGAGCAGTTCTTC.

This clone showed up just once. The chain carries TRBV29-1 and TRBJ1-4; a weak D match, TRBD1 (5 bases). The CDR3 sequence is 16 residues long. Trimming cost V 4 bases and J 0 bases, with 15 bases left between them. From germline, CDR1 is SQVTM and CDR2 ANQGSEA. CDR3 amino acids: CSVGSATVSTNEKLFF. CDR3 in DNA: TGCAGCGTTGGTTCGGCGACAGTATCAACTAATGAAAAACTGTTTTTT.

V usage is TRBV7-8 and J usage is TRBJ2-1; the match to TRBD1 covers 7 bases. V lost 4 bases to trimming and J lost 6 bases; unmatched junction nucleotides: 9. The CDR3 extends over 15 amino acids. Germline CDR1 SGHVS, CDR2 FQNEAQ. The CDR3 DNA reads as TGTGCCAGCAGCTCGGGACAGTCGGGATTCAATGAGCAGTTCTTC. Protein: CASSSGQSGFNEQFF.

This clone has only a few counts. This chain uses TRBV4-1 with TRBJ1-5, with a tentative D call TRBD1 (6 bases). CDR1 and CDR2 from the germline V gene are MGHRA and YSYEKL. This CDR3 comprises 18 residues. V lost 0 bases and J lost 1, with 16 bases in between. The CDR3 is CASSQEGPGRGSNQPQHF. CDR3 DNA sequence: TGCGCCAGCAGCCAAGAAGGCCCGGGGAGGGGGAGCAATCAGCCCCAGCATTTT.

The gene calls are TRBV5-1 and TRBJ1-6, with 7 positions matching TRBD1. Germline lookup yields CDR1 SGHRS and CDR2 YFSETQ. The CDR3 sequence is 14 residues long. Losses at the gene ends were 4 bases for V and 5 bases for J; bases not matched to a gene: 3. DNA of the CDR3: TGCGCCAGCAGCCCGGGACAGAATAATTCACCCCTCCACTTT. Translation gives CASSPGQNNSPLHF.

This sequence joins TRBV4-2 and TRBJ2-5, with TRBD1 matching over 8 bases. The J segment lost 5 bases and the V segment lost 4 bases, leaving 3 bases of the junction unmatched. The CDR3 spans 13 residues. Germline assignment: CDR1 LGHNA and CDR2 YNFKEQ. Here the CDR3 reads CASSRQGMETQYF. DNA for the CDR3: TGTGCCAGCAGCCGACAGGGGATGGAGACCCAGTACTTC.

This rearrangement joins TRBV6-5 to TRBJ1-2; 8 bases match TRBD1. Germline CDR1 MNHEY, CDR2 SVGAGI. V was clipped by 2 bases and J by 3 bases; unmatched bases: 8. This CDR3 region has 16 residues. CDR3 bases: TGTGCCAGCAGTTACACACCAACAGGGGGGGACTATGGCTACACCTTC. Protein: CASSYTPTGGDYGYTF.

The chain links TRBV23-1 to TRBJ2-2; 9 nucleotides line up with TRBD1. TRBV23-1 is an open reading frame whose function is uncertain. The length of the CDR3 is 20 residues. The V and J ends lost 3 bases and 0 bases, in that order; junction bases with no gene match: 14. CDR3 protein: CASSHSPRTGVVANTGELFF. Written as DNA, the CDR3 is TGCGCCAGCAGTCATTCTCCGAGGACAGGGGTGGTCGCGAACACCGGGGAGCTGTTTTTT.

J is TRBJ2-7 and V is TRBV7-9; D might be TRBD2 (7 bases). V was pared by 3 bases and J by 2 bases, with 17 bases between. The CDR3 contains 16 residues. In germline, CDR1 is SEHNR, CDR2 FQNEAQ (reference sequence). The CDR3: CASSFAGAGNPYEQYF. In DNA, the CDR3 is TGTGCCAGCAGCTTTGCGGGGGCGGGGAATCCCTACGAGCAGTACTTC.

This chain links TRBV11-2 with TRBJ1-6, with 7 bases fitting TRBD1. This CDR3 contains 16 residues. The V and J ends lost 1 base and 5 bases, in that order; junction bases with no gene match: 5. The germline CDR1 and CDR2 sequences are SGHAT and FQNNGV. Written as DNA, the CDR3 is TGTGCCAGCAGCTTAGTTGGGACAGTAAATAATTCACCCCTCCACTTT. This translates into CASSLVGTVNNSPLHF.

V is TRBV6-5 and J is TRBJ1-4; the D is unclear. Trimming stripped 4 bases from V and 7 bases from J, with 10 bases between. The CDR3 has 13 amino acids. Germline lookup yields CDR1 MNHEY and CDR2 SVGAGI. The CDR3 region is CASSSGGSEKLFF. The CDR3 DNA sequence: TGTGCCAGCAGTTCCGGAGGGTCTGAAAAACTGTTTTTT.

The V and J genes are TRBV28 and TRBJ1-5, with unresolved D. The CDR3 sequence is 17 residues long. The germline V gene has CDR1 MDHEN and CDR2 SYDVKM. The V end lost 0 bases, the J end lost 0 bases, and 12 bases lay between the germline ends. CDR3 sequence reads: CASSLWYGDYSNQPQHF. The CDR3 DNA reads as TGTGCCAGCAGTTTATGGTATGGAGACTATAGCAATCAGCCCCAGCATTTT.

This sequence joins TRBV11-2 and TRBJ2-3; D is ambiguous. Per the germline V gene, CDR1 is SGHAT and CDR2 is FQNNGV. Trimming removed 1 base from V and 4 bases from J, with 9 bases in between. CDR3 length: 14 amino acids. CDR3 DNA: TGTGCCAGCAGCTTAGCCCAATCCCCAGATACGCAGTATTTT. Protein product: CASSLAQSPDTQYF.

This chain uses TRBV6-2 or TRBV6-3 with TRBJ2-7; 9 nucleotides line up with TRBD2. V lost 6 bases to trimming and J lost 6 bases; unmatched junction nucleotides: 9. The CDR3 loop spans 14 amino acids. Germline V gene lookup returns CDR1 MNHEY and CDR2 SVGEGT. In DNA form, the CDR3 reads TGTGCCAGCAGCACATGGGCGGGAGGGCTCGAGCAGTACTTC. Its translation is CASSTWAGGLEQYF.

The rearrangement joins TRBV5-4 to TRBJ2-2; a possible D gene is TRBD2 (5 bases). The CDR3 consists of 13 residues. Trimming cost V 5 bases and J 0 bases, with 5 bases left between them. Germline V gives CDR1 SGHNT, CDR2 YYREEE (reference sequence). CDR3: CASRRANTGELFF. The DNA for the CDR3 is TGTGCCAGCAGGCGGGCGAACACCGGGGAGCTGTTTTTT.

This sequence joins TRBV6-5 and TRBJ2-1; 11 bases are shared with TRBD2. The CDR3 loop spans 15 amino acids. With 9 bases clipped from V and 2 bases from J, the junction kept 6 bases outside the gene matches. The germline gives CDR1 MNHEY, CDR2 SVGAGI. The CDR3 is CASTELAGAYNEQFF. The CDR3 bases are TGTGCCAGTACCGAACTAGCGGGGGCCTACAATGAGCAGTTCTTC.